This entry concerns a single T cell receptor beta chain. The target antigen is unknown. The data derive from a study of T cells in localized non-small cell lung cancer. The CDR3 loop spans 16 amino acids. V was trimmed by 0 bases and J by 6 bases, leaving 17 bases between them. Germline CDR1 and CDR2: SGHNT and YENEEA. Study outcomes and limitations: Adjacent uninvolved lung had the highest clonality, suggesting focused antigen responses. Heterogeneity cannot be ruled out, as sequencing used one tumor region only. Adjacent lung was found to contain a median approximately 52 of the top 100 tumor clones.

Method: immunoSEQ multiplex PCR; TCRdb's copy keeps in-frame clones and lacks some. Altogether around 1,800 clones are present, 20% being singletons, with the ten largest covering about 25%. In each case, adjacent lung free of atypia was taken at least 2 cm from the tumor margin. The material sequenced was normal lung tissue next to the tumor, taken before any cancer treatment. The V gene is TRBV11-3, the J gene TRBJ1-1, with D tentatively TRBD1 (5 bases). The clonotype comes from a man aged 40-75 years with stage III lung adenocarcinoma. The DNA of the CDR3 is TGTGCCAGCAGCTTAGAATTCTCGCGTAGGGGATCTGAAGCTTTCTTT. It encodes CASSLEFSRRGSEAFF.